The 4 T cell receptor beta chains in this list originate from one sample, sequenced in a study of response to subunit inactivated influenza vaccine. One entry per CDR3 protein, called by TCRdb with MiXCR from the RT-PCR reads. Of 500,000 to 600,000 distinct CDR3 sequences in the sample, 12% are singletons; the top ten hold roughly 10%. The sample was PBMCs from blood, taken on the day of vaccination. The receptors derive from a man aged 45-60 years who received an inactivated influenza vaccine.

This clonotype was recorded at least ten times. The rearrangement links TRBV7-9 to TRBJ2-3, with D unresolved. Looked up from germline, CDR1 is SEHNR and CDR2 is FQNEAQ (reference sequence). The V and J ends lost 3 bases and 0 bases respectively, with 10 bases between them. This CDR3 contains 15 residues. The CDR3 loop reads CASSLIIGSTDTQYF. As DNA, the CDR3 is TGTGCCAGCAGCTTGATCATCGGGAGCACAGATACGCAGTATTTT.

The rearrangement uses TRBV7-2 and TRBJ1-2; possibly TRBD1 for D (6 bases). Trimming removed 1 base at V and 1 base at J, with 10 bases between. The V gene's germline CDR1 is SGHTA and CDR2 FQGNSA. This CDR3 spans 15 amino acids. Written as DNA, the CDR3 is TGTGCCAGCAGCTTAGAGGGGGGGATTAACTATGGCTACACCTTC. Its protein is CASSLEGGINYGYTF. The full variable domain, rest sourced from reference TRBV7-2 and TRBJ1-2, is GAGVSQSPSNKVTEKGKDVELRCDPISGHTALYWYRQSLGQGLEFLIYFQGNSAPDKSGLPSDRFSAERTGGSVSTLTIQRTQQEDSAVYLCASSLEGGINYGYTFGSGTRLTVV.

This clonotype has at least ten counts. This rearrangement joins TRBV20-1 to TRBJ2-1; 11 nucleotides agree with TRBD2. Germline CDR1 is DFQATT and CDR2 is SNEGSKA (reference sequence). The V and J ends lost 6 bases and 5 bases, in that order; junction bases with no gene match: 6. The CDR3 loop spans 14 amino acids. The CDR3 is CSAPTSGGNNEQFF. DNA for the CDR3: TGCAGTGCACCAACTAGCGGGGGCAACAATGAGCAGTTCTTC.

Only a few counts were recorded for this clonotype. CDR3 sequence: CASSRLGLAGEAHEQFF. Written as DNA, the CDR3 is TGTGCCAGCAGCCGTTTGGGACTAGCGGGAGAGGCCCATGAGCAGTTCTTC. The genes are TRBV3-1 and TRBJ2-1; 14 bases agree with TRBD2. Unmatched junction bases numbered 10, after V lost 4 bases and J lost 8 bases. Germline V gives CDR1 LGHDT, CDR2 YNNKEL (reference sequence). The CDR3 runs to 17 residues.